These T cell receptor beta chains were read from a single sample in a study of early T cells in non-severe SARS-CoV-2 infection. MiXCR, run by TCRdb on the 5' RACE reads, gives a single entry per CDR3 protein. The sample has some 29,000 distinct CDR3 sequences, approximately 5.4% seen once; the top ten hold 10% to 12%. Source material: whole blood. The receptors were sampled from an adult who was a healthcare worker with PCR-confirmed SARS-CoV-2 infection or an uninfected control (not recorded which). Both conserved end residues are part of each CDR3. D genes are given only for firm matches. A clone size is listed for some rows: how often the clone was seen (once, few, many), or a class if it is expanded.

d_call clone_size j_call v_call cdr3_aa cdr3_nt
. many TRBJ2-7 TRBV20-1 CSAQGGQASSYEQYF TGCAGTGCTCAGGGGGGCCAGGCGAGCTCCTACGAGCAGTACTTC
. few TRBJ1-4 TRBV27 CASSSLRNEKLFF TGTGCCAGCAGTTCGCTCCGAAATGAAAAACTGTTTTTT
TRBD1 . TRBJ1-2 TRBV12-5 CASGSNDRDYGYTF TGTGCTAGTGGTTCCAACGACAGGGATTATGGCTACACCTTC
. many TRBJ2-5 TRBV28 CASSLSYDWGDRETQYF TGTGCCAGCAGTTTATCCTATGATTGGGGGGACCGGGAGACCCAGTACTTC
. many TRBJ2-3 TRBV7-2 CASSLMGTDTQYF TGTGCCAGCAGCTTAATGGGTACAGATACGCAGTATTTT
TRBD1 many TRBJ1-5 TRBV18 CASRDSNSVNQPQHF TGTGCCAGCCGGGACAGCAATTCTGTCAATCAGCCCCAGCATTTT
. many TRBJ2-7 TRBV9 CASSPAGFPYEQYF TGTGCCAGCAGCCCTGCGGGTTTCCCCTACGAGCAGTACTTC
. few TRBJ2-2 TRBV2 CASSEEGKSTGELFF TGTGCCAGCAGTGAAGAAGGGAAAAGCACCGGGGAGCTGTTTTTT
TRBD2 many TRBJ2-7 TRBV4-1 CASSPTSSGSYEQYF TGCGCCAGCAGCCCAACGTCCAGCGGGAGTTACGAGCAGTACTTC
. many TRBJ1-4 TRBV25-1 CASMYGEKLFF TGTGCCAGCATGTACGGTGAAAAACTGTTTTTT
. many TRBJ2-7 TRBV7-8 CASSLGTRNEQYF TGTGCCAGCAGCTTGGGGACCAGGAACGAGCAGTACTTC
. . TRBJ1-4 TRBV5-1 CASSRDGIATNEKLFF TGCGCCAGCAGCCGGGACGGAATTGCAACTAATGAAAAACTGTTTTTT
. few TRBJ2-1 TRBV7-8 CASSRLDNEQFF TGTGCCAGCAGCCGACTTGACAATGAGCAGTTCTTC
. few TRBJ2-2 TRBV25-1 CASTTGIGELFF TGTGCCAGCACCACTGGTATCGGGGAGCTGTTTTTT
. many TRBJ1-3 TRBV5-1 CASSPTSGGSGNTIYF TGCGCCAGCAGCCCGACATCGGGAGGTTCTGGAAACACCATATATTTT